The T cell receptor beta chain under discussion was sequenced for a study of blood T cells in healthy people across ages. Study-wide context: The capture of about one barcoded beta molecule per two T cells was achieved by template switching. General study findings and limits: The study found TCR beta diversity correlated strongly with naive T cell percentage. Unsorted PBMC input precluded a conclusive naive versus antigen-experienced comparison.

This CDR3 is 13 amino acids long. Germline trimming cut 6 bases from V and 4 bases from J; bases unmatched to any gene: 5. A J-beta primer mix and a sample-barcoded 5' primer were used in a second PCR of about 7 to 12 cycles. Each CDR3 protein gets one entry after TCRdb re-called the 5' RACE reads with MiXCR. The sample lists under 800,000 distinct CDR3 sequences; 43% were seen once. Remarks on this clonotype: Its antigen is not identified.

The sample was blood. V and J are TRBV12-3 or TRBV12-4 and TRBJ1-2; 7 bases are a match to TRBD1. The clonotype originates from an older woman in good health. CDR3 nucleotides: TGTGCCAGCAGACCAGGGACAGCCTATGGCTACACCTTC. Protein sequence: CASRPGTAYGYTF.